This TCR beta chain appears in the sequencing data of a study of cytomegalovirus exposure and HLA in healthy donors. Trimming took 5 bases from V and 5 from J, leaving 12 bases between them. The germline V gene encodes CDR1 LNHDA and CDR2 SQIVND (reference sequence). This CDR3 has 13 residues. These donors counted as nominally healthy when sampled, but unrecorded immune exposures were likely. Study observations and caveats: A later analysis, which compared TCR beta chains of equal frequency, found the HLA-associated ones more clonally expanded.

The PCR used 60 Vbeta and 13 Jbeta primers. Measured with immunoSEQ multiplex PCR; TCRdb has only the in-frame clones, and not every one. The sample carries some 250,000 clones, about 80% recorded once. This clone is a singleton in its sample. The antigen remains undetermined. The V call is TRBV19, the J call TRBJ1-1; D call uncertain. The sample taken for sequencing was PBMCs. The receptor was derived from a woman aged 40 to 55 in good health and CMV-seropositive. CDR3 sequence reads: CASSAIPGTEAFF. Here the CDR3 DNA reads TGTGCCAGTAGTGCAATACCGGGAACTGAAGCTTTCTTT.